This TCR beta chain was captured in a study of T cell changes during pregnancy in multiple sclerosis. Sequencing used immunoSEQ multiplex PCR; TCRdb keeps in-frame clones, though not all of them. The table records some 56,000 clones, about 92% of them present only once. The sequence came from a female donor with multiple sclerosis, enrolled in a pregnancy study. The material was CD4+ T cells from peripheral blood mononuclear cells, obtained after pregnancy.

The CDR3 region has the DNA TGTGCCAGCACCGTGACAGCCTCCTACGAGCAGTACTTC. Its translation is CASTVTASYEQYF. This rearrangement joins TRBV6-6 to TRBJ2-7; TRBD1 is a possible D gene (5 bases). Trimming removed 7 bases from V and 0 bases from J, with 10 bases in between. Germline loops: CDR1 MNHNY, CDR2 SVGAGI (reference sequence). The CDR3 runs to 13 residues.